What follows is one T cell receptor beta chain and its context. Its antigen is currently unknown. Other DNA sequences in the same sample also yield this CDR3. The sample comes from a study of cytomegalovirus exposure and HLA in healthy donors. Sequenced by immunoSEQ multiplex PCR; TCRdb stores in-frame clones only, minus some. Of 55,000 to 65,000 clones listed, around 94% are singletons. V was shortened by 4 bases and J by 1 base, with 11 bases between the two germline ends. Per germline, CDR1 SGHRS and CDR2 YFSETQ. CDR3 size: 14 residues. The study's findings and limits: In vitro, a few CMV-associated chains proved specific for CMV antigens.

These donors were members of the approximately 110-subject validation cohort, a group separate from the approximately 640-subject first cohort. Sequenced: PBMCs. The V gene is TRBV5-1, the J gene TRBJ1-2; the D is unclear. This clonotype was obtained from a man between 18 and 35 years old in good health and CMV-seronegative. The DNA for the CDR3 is TGCGCCAGCAGCCTGGAGGCGGTTAACTATGGCTACACCTTC. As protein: CASSLEAVNYGYTF.